This record covers a single T cell receptor beta chain. Its cognate antigen is unknown. TCRdb's copy holds only in-frame clones and misses some; the assay was immunoSEQ multiplex PCR. Counted here are around 190,000 clones, 90% to 95% occurring once; the ten biggest clones make up 1.6%. This entry belongs to a study of T cell responses to AZD1222 COVID-19 vaccine. Study results and limitations: At baseline, just a handful of AZD1222 recipients tested seropositive. Donors were chiefly white British, with a greater number of females, and clonal diversity was perhaps underestimated. The CD4 TCRs associated with vaccination extended across spike and predominated at 160-218 and 743-854.

This receptor was obtained from an adult who received the AZD1222 COVID-19 vaccine. The sample consisted of peripheral blood, taken 28 days after the second AZD1222 dose.

CDR3 nucleotides: TGTGCCAGCAGTACTAGCCTAAGCACAGATACGCAGTATTTT. This gives the protein CASSTSLSTDTQYF. The gene calls are TRBV2 and TRBJ2-3, with TRBD2 as a possible D gene (6 bases). Germline lookup yields CDR1 SNHLY and CDR2 FYNNEI. CDR3 length equals 14 residues. V was clipped by 5 bases and J by 0 bases, with 9 bases between them.